Listed below are T cell receptor beta chains from one sample, sequenced in a study of blood T cell repertoires in COVID-19. Some clones are missing from TCRdb's copy, which holds only in-frame ones; the method was immunoSEQ multiplex PCR. The sample shows about 150,000 clones, about 89% of them seen only once. The sequencing sample was made of peripheral blood. Receptors originate from a man between 50 and 59 years old with acute or convalescent COVID-19. Both conserved end residues are part of each CDR3. Each record gives: CDR3 protein, V gene, J gene, D gene. A D gene is named only where the DNA matches it firmly.

CASSARTAPTATF	TRBV7-8	TRBJ1-2	.
CASSAQGYEQYF	TRBV5-4	TRBJ2-7	.
CASRGQVDQPQHF	TRBV18	TRBJ1-5	TRBD1
CASSAGRYTGELFF	TRBV6-4	TRBJ2-2	.
CASSQDRDRNNSPLHF	TRBV4-3	TRBJ1-6	TRBD1
CASSLPAWVQYF	TRBV12-3/TRBV12-4	TRBJ2-5	.
CASVPQYQETQYF	TRBV6-5	TRBJ2-5	.
CASSEGGILNTQYF	TRBV6-1	TRBJ2-3	.
CASSQAPGSSYEQYF	TRBV14	TRBJ2-7	.
CASSADRVIHNSPLHF	TRBV2	TRBJ1-6	TRBD1
CASRKYITGNQPQHF	TRBV28	TRBJ1-5	.
CASSLRGNTGELFF	TRBV27	TRBJ2-2	.
CSVGSDNYGYTF	TRBV29-1	TRBJ1-2	.
CASSTQLAGTDTQYF	TRBV27	TRBJ2-3	TRBD2
CASSQSLGQNTEAFF	TRBV14	TRBJ1-1	.
CASRRTGGNEQFF	TRBV28	TRBJ2-1	TRBD1
CASRKTVGRTYNEQFF	TRBV6-6	TRBJ2-1	TRBD2
CASSGPTSDHSTDTQYF	TRBV27	TRBJ2-3	TRBD2
CASSTQGLAKNIQYF	TRBV6-2/TRBV6-3	TRBJ2-4	.
CASSGGQGGGDTQYF	TRBV10-1	TRBJ2-3	TRBD1
CASSPRMGANEQFF	TRBV9	TRBJ2-1	.
CAWSVRQGLREKLFF	TRBV30	TRBJ1-4	.
CASSSGTPNYNEQFF	TRBV13	TRBJ2-1	.
CASSEAAGGAGELFF	TRBV28	TRBJ2-2	TRBD2
CASSQVGQSNTGELFF	TRBV4-2	TRBJ2-2	.
CASSYGGNTEAFF	TRBV6-2/TRBV6-3	TRBJ1-1	.
CASRRTSGSYEQYF	TRBV28	TRBJ2-7	TRBD2
CSVERQASVGGYTF	TRBV29-1	TRBJ1-2	.
CASSWDRTYEQYF	TRBV12-3/TRBV12-4	TRBJ2-7	TRBD1
CASSIDRVGTEAFF	TRBV19	TRBJ1-1	.
CASSDHRRGSPLHF	TRBV6-4	TRBJ1-6	.
CASSFWAGVGYTF	TRBV28	TRBJ1-2	.
CASRSRQSYGTGAQPQHF	TRBV27	TRBJ1-5	TRBD1
CASRGQGLYGYTF	TRBV25-1	TRBJ1-2	TRBD1
CATSDSENIQYF	TRBV15	TRBJ2-4	.
CASSLGGLLLTDTQYF	TRBV7-2	TRBJ2-3	.
CASSYGDRSYEQYF	TRBV6-5	TRBJ2-7	TRBD1
CASSFLPGQSTDTQYF	TRBV7-6	TRBJ2-3	TRBD1
CATSREEGWGETQYF	TRBV15	TRBJ2-5	.
CASSPGTGGKNTEAFF	TRBV4-2	TRBJ1-1	TRBD1
CASSRQGTNTGELFF	TRBV6-6	TRBJ2-2	TRBD1
CASSPPTGTSGQNPYEQYF	TRBV6-2/TRBV6-3	TRBJ2-7	TRBD2
CSVEDLRGIFGYTF	TRBV29-1	TRBJ1-2	.
CASSAETSGRNNEQFF	TRBV6-1	TRBJ2-1	TRBD2
CASSHGTGSGETQYF	TRBV3-1/TRBV3-2	TRBJ2-5	TRBD1
CASSLRLGSPLHF	TRBV6-5	TRBJ1-6	.
CASSNGGAGDTQYF	TRBV6-2/TRBV6-3	TRBJ2-3	TRBD2